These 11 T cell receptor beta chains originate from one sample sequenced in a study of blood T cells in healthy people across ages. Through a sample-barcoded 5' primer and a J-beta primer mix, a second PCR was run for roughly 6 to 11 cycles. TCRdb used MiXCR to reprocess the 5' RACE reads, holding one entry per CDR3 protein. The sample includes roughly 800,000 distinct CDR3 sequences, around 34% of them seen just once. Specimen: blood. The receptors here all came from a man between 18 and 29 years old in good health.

CDR3 amino acids: CASSQGTDPGELFF. CDR3 bases: TGTGCCAGCAGCCAAGGGACGGACCCCGGGGAGCTGTTTTTT. V usage is TRBV27 and J usage is TRBJ2-2; the D gene could be TRBD1 or TRBD2 (5 bases each). The CDR3 sequence is 14 residues long. Trimming cost V 6 bases and J 6 bases, with 14 bases left between them. Germline CDR1 is MNHEY and CDR2 is SMNVEV (reference sequence).

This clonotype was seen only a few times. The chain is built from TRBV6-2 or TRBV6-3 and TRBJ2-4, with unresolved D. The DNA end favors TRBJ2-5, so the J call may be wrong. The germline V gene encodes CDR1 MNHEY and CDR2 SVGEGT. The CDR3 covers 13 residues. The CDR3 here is CASSSTGSLTQYF. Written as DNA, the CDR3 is TGTGCCAGCAGTTCGACTGGAAGCCTGACCCAGTACTTC.

This CDR3 reads CASRGLLYQETQYF. DNA for the CDR3: TGTGCCAGCCGAGGTCTCCTGTACCAAGAGACCCAGTACTTC. The chain has TRBV27 and TRBJ2-5; no definite D call. This CDR3 is built from 14 residues. Trimming left V 8 bases short and J 0 bases short, with 13 bases between. Per germline, CDR1 MNHEY and CDR2 SMNVEV (reference sequence).

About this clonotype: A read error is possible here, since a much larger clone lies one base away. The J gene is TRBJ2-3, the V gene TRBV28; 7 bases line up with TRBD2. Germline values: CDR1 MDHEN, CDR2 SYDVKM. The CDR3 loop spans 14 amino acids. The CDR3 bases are TGTGCCAGCAGCCGGCTAGCGGTCCCAGATGCGCAGTATTTT. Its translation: CASSRLAVPDAQYF.

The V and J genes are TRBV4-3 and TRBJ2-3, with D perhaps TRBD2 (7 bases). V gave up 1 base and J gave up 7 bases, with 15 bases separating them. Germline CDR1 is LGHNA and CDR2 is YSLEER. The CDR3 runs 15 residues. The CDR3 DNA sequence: TGCGCCAGCAGCCAAGTTAGGGGGGGTTCGAATACGCAGTATTTT. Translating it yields CASSQVRGGSNTQYF.

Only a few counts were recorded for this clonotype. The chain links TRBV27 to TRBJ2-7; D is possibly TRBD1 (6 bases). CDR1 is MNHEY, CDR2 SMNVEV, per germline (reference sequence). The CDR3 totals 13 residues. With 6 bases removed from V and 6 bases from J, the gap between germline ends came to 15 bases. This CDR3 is CASRANRVSEQYF. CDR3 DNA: TGTGCCAGCAGAGCTAACAGGGTCAGCGAGCAGTACTTC.

CDR3 protein: CSASTVAKNIQYF. CDR3 sequence (DNA): TGCAGTGCTTCGACAGTAGCCAAAAACATTCAGTACTTC. The chain employs TRBV20-1 and TRBJ2-4; maybe TRBD1 (5 bases). The CDR3 totals 13 residues. Trimming removed 5 bases from V and 0 bases from J, with 8 bases in between. Germline assignment: CDR1 DFQATT and CDR2 SNEGSKA (reference sequence).

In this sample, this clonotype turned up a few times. The CDR3 DNA sequence: TGTGCCATCAGTGAGTCGGGGGCAAAAGGGCCAGAATTGGTAGATACGCAGTATTTT. It encodes CAISESGAKGPELVDTQYF. The chain is built from TRBV10-3 and TRBJ2-3; TRBD1 is a possible D gene (6 bases). Deletions cut 0 bases from V and 5 bases from J, with 24 bases between. The germline V gene encodes CDR1 ENHRY and CDR2 SYGVKD. The CDR3 has 19 residues.

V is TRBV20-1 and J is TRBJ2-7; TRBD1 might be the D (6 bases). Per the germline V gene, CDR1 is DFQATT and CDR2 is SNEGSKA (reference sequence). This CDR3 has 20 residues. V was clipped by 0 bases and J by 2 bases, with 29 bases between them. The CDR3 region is CSARDRSPRGEGVIPYEQYF. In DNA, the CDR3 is TGCAGTGCTAGAGACCGCTCACCCAGGGGAGAAGGGGTAATACCCTACGAGCAGTACTTC.

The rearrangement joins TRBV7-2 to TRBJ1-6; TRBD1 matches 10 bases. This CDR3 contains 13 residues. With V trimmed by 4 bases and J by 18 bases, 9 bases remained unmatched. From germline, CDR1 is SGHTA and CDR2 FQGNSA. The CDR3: CASSSSGTGVNHF. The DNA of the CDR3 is TGTGCCAGCAGCTCTTCCGGGACAGGGGTCAACCACTTT.

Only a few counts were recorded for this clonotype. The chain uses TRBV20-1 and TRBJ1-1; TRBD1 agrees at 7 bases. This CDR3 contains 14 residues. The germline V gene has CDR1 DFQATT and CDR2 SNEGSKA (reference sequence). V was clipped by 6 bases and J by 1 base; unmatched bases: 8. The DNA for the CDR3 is TGCAGTGCCTGGAACAGGGGAGGGAACACTGAAGCTTTCTTT. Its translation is CSAWNRGGNTEAFF.